This is a list of T cell receptor beta chains from one sample in a study of monozygotic twins with inflammatory bowel disease. TCRdb re-called the 5' RACE reads; one entry per CDR3 protein, DNA not given. Seen in this sample are more than 120,000 distinct CDR3 sequences; the ten most common clones hold 2% to 2.5%. The specimen was blood. These receptors all come from a human donor with ulcerative colitis or Crohn's disease, or a healthy co-twin of an affected twin (not recorded which). The CDR3 runs from the conserved cysteine through the conserved F or W.

V gene: TRBV10-3; J gene: TRBJ2-3; CDR3 protein: CAISADTPSTDTQYF
V gene: TRBV7-2; J gene: TRBJ2-2; CDR3 protein: CASSPRERDTNTGELFF
V gene: TRBV5-1; J gene: TRBJ2-1; CDR3 protein: CASKTPTGGAYNEQFF
V gene: TRBV6-5; J gene: TRBJ2-3; CDR3 protein: CASSSLAGGLPDTQYF
V gene: TRBV7-2; J gene: TRBJ2-4; CDR3 protein: CASSLQGTSKNIQYF
V gene: TRBV29-1; J gene: TRBJ2-7; CDR3 protein: CSVGGQGMGNEQYF
V gene: TRBV28; J gene: TRBJ2-3; CDR3 protein: CASLFGRGVTTDTQYF
V gene: TRBV7-2; J gene: TRBJ2-1; CDR3 protein: CASSLSTYKQFF
V gene: TRBV5-4; J gene: TRBJ2-7; CDR3 protein: CASSLEGGALGYEQYF
V gene: TRBV7-2; J gene: TRBJ2-5; CDR3 protein: CASSLVGRGATQETQYF
V gene: TRBV28; J gene: TRBJ2-7; CDR3 protein: CASSPSLYEQYF
V gene: TRBV11-2; J gene: TRBJ2-2; CDR3 protein: CASSLRFGVRKNTGELFF
V gene: TRBV5-1; J gene: TRBJ2-5; CDR3 protein: CASSPSGGALQETQYF
V gene: TRBV2; J gene: TRBJ2-7; CDR3 protein: CASSVRLLSYEQYF
V gene: TRBV20-1; J gene: TRBJ1-1; CDR3 protein: CSASAGNTEAFF
V gene: TRBV19; J gene: TRBJ2-3; CDR3 protein: CASSNRQGTREDTQYF
V gene: TRBV4-3; J gene: TRBJ1-2; CDR3 protein: CASSHSTGDRGGYTF
V gene: TRBV15; J gene: TRBJ2-5; CDR3 protein: CATSSYGETATF
V gene: TRBV7-6; J gene: TRBJ1-1; CDR3 protein: CASSSQGYTEAFF
V gene: TRBV12-3/TRBV12-4; J gene: TRBJ1-3; CDR3 protein: CASRPDSSGNTIYF
V gene: TRBV11-2; J gene: TRBJ2-7; CDR3 protein: CASGAGRNSYEQYF
V gene: TRBV7-2; J gene: TRBJ2-3; CDR3 protein: CASSPGGGSLSDTQYF
V gene: TRBV3-1; J gene: TRBJ2-7; CDR3 protein: CASSQSTRVQYF
V gene: TRBV5-6; J gene: TRBJ1-5; CDR3 protein: CASSLWGAGNQPQHF